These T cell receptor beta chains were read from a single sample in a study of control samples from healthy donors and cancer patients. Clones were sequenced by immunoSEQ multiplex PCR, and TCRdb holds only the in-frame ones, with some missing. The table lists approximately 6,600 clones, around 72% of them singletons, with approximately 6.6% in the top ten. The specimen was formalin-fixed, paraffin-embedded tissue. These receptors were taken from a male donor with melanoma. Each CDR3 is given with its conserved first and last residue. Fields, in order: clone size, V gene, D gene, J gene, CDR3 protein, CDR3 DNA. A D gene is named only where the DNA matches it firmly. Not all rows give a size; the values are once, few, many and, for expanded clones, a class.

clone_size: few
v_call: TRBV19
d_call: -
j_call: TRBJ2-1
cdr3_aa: CASSSPPGSNEQFF
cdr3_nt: TGTGCCAGTAGTAGCCCCCCCGGTTCAAATGAGCAGTTCTTC

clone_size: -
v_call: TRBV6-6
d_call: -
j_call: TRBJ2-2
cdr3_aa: CASSYRATGELFF
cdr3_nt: TGTGCCAGCAGTTACAGGGCCACCGGGGAGCTGTTTTTT

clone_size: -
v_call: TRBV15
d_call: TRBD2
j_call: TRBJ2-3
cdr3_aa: CATSSGTTLTDTQYF
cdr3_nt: TGTGCCACCAGCAGCGGGACTACACTCACAGATACGCAGTATTTT

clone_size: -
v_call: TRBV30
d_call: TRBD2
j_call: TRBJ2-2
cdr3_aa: CAWNLAGGNTGELFF
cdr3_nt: TGTGCCTGGAACTTAGCGGGAGGAAACACCGGGGAGCTGTTTTTT

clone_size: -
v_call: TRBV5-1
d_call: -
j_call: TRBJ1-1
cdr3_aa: CASSLSPLLQNLNTEAFF
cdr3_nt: TGCGCCAGCAGCTTGTCCCCCTTATTACAGAATTTGAACACTGAAGCTTTCTTT

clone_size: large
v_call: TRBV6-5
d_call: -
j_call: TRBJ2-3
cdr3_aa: CASSFNTDTQYF
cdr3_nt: TGTGCCAGCAGTTTCAACACAGATACGCAGTATTTT

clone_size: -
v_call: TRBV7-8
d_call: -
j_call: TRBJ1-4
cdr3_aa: CASSRGRAASEKLFF
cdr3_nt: TGTGCCAGCAGCCGAGGAAGGGCAGCCTCCGAAAAACTGTTTTTT

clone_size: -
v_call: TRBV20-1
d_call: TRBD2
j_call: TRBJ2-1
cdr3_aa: CSGAGRVAEFF
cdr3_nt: TGCAGTGGGGCAGGGAGGGTAGCGGAGTTCTTC

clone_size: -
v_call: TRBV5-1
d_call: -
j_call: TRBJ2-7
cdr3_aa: CASTLTDPRAEQYF
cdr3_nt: TGCGCCAGCACACTCACCGACCCGAGGGCCGAGCAGTACTTC

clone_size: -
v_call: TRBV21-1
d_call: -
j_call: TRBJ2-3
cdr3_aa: CASSKDPTDTQYF
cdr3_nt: TGTGCCAGCAGCAAAGATCCCACAGATACGCAGTATTTT

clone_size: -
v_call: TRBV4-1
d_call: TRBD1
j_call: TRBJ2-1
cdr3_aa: CASSRRQGVNNEQFF
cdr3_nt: TGCGCCAGCAGCAGACGACAGGGGGTGAACAATGAGCAGTTCTTC

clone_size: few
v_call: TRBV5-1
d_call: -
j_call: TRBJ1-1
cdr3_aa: CASSLPGAGSPTEAFF
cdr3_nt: TGCGCCAGCAGCTTGCCCGGGGCGGGGAGCCCCACTGAAGCTTTCTTT

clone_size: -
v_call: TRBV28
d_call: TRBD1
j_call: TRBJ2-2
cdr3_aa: CASRQIRGRDTGELFF
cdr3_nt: TGTGCCAGCAGGCAAATCAGGGGGCGAGACACCGGGGAGCTGTTTTTT

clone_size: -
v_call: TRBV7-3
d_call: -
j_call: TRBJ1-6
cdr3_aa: CASSHDSNSPLHF
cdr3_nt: TGTGCCAGCAGCCACGACAGTAATTCACCCCTCCACTTT

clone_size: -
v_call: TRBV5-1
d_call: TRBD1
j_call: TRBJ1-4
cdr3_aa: CASSLEGQGEKLFF
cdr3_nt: TGCGCCAGCAGCTTGGAGGGACAGGGTGAAAAACTGTTTTTT

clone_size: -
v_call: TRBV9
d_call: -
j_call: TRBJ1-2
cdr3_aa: CASSFRDGYTF
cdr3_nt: TGTGCCAGCAGCTTCCGTGATGGCTACACCTTC

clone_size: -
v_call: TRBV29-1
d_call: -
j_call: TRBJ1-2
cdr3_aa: CSVGGGQREGYTF
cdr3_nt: TGCAGCGTGGGCGGCGGGCAAAGGGAAGGCTACACCTTC

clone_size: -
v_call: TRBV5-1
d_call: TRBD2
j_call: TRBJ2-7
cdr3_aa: CASSFGQAGGIPYEQYF
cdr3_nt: TGCGCCAGCAGCTTCGGCCAAGCGGGAGGCATCCCCTACGAGCAGTACTTC

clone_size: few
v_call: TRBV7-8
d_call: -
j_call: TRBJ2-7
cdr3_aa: CASSSTGLGLSYEQYF
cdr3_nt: TGTGCCAGCAGTAGTACGGGACTGGGGCTCTCCTACGAGCAGTACTTC

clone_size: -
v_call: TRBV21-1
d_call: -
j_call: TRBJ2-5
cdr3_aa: CASSKKPLSSGQETQYF
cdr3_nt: TGTGCCAGCAGCAAAAAACCCCTGAGTAGCGGCCAAGAGACCCAGTACTTC

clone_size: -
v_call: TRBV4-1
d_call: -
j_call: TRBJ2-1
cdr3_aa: CASNRDFQTYNEQFF
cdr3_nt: TGCGCCAGCAACCGGGACTTCCAAACCTACAATGAGCAGTTCTTC

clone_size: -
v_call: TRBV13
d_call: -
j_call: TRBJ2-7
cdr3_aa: CASSLFLDPDEQYF
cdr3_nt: TGTGCCAGCAGCTTATTTCTAGACCCTGACGAGCAGTACTTC

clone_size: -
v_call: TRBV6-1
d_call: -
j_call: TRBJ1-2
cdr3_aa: CASSEQGGYGYTF
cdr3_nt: TGTGCCAGCAGTGAACAGGGCGGCTATGGCTACACCTTC

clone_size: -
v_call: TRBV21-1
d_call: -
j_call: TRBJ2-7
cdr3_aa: CASSKVGKTAGDSYEQYF
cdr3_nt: TGTGCCAGCAGCAAAGTAGGGAAGACGGCAGGGGACTCCTACGAGCAGTACTTC

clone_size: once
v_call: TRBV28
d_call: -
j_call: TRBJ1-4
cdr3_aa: CASNTGPEKLFF
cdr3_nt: TGTGCCAGCAACACAGGGCCTGAAAAACTGTTTTTT

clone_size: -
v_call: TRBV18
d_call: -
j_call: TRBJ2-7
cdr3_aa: CASSPFQDRSYEQYF
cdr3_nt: TGTGCCAGCTCACCATTCCAGGACCGCTCCTACGAGCAGTACTTC

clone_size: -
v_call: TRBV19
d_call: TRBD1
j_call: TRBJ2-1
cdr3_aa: CASSLGQGAYNEQFF
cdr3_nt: TGTGCCAGTAGTTTGGGACAGGGGGCCTACAATGAGCAGTTCTTC

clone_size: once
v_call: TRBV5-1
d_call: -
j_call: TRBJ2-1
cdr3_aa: CASSLRVAGLNNEQFF
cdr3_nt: TGCGCCAGCAGCCTCAGAGTTGCGGGACTTAACAATGAGCAGTTCTTC

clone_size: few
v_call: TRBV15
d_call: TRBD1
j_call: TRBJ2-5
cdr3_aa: CASGQVGETQYF
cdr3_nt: TGTGCCAGCGGACAGGTCGGAGAGACCCAGTACTTC

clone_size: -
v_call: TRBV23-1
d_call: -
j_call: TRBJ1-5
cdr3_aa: CATQGKVGNQPQHF
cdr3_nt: TGCGCCACGCAGGGCAAGGTTGGCAATCAGCCCCAGCATTTT

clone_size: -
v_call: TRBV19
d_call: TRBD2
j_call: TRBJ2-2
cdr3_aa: CASTGTINTGELFF
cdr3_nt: TGTGCCAGTACCGGGACTATAAACACCGGGGAACTGTTTTTT

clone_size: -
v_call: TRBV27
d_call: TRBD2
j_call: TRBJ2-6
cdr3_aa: CASTGGDLSGANVLTF
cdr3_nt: TGTGCCAGCACCGGGGGGGACCTCTCTGGGGCCAACGTCCTGACTTTT

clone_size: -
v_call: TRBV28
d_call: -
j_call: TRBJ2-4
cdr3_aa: CASTSQGRVQNIQYF
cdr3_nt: TGTGCCAGCACCTCCCAGGGCCGGGTCCAAAACATTCAGTACTTC

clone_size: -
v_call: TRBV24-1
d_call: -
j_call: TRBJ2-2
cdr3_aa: CATSDSVTNTGELFF
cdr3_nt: TGTGCCACCAGTGATTCAGTTACGAACACCGGGGAGCTGTTTTTT

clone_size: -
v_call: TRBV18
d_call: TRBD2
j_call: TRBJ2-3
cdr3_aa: CASSSVTSGRGDTQYF
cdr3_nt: TGTGCCAGCTCATCTGTGACTAGCGGGAGGGGAGATACGCAGTATTTT

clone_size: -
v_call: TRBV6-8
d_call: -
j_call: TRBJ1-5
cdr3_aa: CASINQPQHF
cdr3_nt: TGTGCCAGCATCAATCAGCCCCAGCATTTT

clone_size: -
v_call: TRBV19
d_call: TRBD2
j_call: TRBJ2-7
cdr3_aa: CASSHSGSSGLYEQYF
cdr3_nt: TGTGCCAGTAGTCATAGTGGGTCTAGCGGACTATACGAGCAGTACTTC

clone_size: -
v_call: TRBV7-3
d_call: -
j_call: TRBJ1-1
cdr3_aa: CASSPEAGNTEAFF
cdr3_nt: TGTGCCAGCAGCCCCGAGGCCGGGAACACTGAAGCTTTCTTT

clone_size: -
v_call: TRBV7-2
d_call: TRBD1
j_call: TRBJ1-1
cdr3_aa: CASSPTGAEAFF
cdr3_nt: TGTGCCAGCAGTCCGACAGGGGCTGAAGCTTTCTTT

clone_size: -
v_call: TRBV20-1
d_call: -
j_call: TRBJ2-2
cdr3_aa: CSARVTGELFF
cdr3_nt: TGCAGTGCCCGAGTCACCGGGGAGCTGTTTTTT

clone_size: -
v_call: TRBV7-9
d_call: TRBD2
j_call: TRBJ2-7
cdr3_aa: CASSRLAGLKWGYEQYF
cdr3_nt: TGTGCCAGCAGCAGACTAGCGGGTCTTAAGTGGGGTTACGAGCAGTACTTC

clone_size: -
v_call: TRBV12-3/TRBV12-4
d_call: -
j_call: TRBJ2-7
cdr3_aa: CASSLSGGEQYF
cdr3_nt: TGTGCCAGCAGTTTAAGTGGTGGCGAGCAGTACTTC

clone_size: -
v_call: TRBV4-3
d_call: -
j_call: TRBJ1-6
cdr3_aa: CASSLGRGSPLHF
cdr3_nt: TGCGCCAGCAGCCTCGGGCGGGGTTCACCCCTTCACTTT

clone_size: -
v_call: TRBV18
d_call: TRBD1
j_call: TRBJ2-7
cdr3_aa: CASSPETGESYEQYF
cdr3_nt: TGTGCCAGCTCACCAGAGACAGGGGAGAGCTACGAGCAGTACTTC

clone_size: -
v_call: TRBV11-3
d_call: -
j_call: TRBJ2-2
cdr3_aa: CASSSRPGELFF
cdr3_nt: TGTGCCAGCAGCTCCCGACCCGGGGAGCTGTTTTTT

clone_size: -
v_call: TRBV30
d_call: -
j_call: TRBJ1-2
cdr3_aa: CAWSRPGRGYGYTF
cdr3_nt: TGTGCCTGGAGCAGGCCGGGCAGAGGCTATGGCTACACCTTC

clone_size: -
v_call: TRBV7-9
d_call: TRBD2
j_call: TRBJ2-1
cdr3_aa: CASSPPGGIEQFF
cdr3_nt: TGTGCCAGCAGTCCCCCGGGGGGTATTGAGCAGTTCTTC

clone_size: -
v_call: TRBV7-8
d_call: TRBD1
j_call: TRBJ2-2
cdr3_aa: CASSPVDRVVELFF
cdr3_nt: TGTGCCAGCAGCCCTGTAGACAGGGTGGTGGAGCTGTTTTTT

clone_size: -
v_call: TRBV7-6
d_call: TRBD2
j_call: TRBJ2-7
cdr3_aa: CASSLATSGKLNEQYF
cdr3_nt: TGTGCCAGCAGCTTAGCGACTAGCGGGAAACTTAACGAGCAGTACTTC

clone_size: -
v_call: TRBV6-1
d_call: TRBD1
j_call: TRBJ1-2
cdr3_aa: CASSDGDRAAIF
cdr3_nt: TGTGCCAGCAGTGATGGTGACAGGGCCGCTATCTTC

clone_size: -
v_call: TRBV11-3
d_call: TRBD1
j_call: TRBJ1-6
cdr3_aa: CASSLARDRELALHSPLHF
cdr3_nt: TGTGCCAGCAGCTTAGCCCGGGACAGGGAGCTTGCGTTGCATTCACCCCTCCACTTT

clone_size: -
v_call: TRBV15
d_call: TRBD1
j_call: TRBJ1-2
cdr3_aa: CATSRTGDPDYGYTF
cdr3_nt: TGTGCCACCAGCAGGACAGGGGATCCCGACTATGGCTACACCTTC

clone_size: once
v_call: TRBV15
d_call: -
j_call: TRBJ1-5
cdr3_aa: CATSRGGSSNQPQHF
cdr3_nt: TGTGCCACCAGCAGAGGAGGGTCGAGCAATCAGCCCCAGCATTTT